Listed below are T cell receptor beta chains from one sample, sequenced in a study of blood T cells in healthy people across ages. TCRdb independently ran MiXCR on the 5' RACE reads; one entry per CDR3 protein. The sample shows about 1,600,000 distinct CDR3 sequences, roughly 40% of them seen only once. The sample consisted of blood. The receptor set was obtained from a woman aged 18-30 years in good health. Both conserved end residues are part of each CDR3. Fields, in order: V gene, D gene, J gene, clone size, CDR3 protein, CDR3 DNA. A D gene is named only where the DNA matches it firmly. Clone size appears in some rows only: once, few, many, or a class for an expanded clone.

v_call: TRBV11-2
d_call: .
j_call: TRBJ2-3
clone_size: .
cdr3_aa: CASSFSGFEDTQYF
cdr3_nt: TGTGCCAGCAGCTTTTCCGGCTTTGAGGATACGCAGTATTTT

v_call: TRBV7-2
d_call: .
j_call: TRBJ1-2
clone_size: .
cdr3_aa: CASSSQGSSGYTF
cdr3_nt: TGTGCCAGCAGTTCACAGGGATCGAGTGGCTACACCTTC

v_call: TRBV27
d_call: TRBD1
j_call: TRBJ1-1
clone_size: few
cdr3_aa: CASRGMDRTPEAFF
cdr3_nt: TGTGCCAGCAGGGGGATGGACAGGACCCCTGAAGCTTTCTTT

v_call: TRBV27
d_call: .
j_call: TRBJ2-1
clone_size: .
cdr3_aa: CASTSGGPSSYNEQFF
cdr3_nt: TGTGCCAGCACCAGTGGCGGTCCCAGCTCCTACAATGAGCAGTTCTTC

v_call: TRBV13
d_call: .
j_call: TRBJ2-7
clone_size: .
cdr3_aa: CASSRQDGSYEQYF
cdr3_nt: TGTGCCAGCAGCCGTCAGGACGGTTCCTACGAGCAGTACTTC

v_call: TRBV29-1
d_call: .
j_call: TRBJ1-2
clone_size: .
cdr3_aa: CSVHTGRGGYTF
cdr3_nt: TGCAGCGTTCACACAGGGCGCGGTGGCTACACCTTC

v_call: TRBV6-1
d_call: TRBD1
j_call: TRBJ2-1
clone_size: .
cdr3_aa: CASSEVGTGLNEQFF
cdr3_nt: TGTGCCAGCAGTGAAGTGGGGACAGGGCTGAATGAGCAGTTCTTC

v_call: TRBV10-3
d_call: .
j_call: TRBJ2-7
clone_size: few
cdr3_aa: CAISRSDKPYEQYF
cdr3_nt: TGTGCCATCAGTCGATCGGACAAACCCTACGAGCAGTACTTC

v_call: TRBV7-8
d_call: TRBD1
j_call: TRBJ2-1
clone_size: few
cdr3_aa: CASSLAQGVFQDEQFF
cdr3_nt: TGTGCCAGCAGCTTAGCTCAGGGGGTATTCCAGGATGAGCAGTTCTTC

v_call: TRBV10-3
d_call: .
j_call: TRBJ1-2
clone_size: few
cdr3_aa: CAISATLREINYGYTF
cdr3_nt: TGTGCCATCAGTGCGACCCTCAGGGAGATCAACTATGGCTACACCTTC

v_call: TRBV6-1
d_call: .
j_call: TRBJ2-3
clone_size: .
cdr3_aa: CASRPEPPLSITQYF
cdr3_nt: TGTGCCAGCAGGCCAGAGCCCCCACTGTCTATTACGCAGTATTTT

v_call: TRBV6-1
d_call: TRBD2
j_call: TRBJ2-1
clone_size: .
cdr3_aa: CASSGSGGNEQFF
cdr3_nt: TGTGCCAGCAGTGGTAGCGGGGGTAATGAGCAGTTCTTC